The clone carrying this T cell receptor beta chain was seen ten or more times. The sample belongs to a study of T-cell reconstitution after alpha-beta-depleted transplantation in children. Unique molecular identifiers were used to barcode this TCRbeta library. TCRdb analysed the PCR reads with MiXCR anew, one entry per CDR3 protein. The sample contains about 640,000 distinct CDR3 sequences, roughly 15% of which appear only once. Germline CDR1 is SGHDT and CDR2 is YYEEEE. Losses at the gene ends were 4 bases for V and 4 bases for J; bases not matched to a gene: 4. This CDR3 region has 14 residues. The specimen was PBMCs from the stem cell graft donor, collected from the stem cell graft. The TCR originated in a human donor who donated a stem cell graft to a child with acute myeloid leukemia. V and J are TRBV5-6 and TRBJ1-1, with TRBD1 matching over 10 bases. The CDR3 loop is CASSLGQGPTEAFF. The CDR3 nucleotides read TGTGCCAGCAGCCTGGGACAGGGGCCCACTGAAGCTTTCTTT. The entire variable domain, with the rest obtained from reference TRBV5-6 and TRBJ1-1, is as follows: DAGVTQSPTHLIKTRGQQVTLRCSPKSGHDTVSWYQQALGQGPQFIFQYYEEEERQRGNFPDRFSGHQFPNYSSELNVNALLLGDSALYLCASSLGQGPTEAFFGQGTRLTVV.